Listed below are T cell receptor beta chains from one sample, sequenced in a study of cytomegalovirus exposure and HLA in healthy donors. Repertoires were generated with immunoSEQ multiplex PCR, while TCRdb's copy carries only in-frame clones and drops some. In the table there are around 150,000 clones, approximately 71% of which are singletons. The specimen sequenced was PBMCs. The receptors stem from a woman aged 35 to 49 in good health and CMV-seropositive. Both conserved end residues are part of each CDR3. Fields, in order: CDR3 protein, CDR3 DNA, clone size, J gene, V gene, CDR3 length, D gene. D genes are given only for firm matches. Clone size is given for some rows only: seen once, a few or many times, or a class if the clone is expanded.

CASSLRGSGRPTSTDTQYF | TGCGCCAGCAGCTTGCGCGGTAGCGGGAGACCTACTAGCACAGATACGCAGTATTTT | few | TRBJ2-3 | TRBV5-1 | 19 | TRBD2
CASSPTSGRNNEQFF | TGTGCCAGCAGTCCCACTAGCGGGAGGAACAATGAGCAGTTCTTC | once | TRBJ2-1 | TRBV2 | 15 | TRBD2
CASRLARGRKNIQYF | TGTGCAAGTCGCTTAGCAAGGGGGCGCAAAAACATTCAGTACTTC | few | TRBJ2-4 | TRBV12-2 | 15 | -
CASSLGFGLASYEQYF | TGCGCCAGCAGCTTGGGATTTGGACTAGCAAGTTACGAGCAGTACTTC | - | TRBJ2-7 | TRBV5-1 | 16 | TRBD2
CASSEGQNYGYTF | TGTGCCAGCAGTGAAGGACAGAACTATGGCTACACCTTC | - | TRBJ1-2 | TRBV6-1 | 13 | -
CASSLEGLAGVREQYF | TGCGCCAGCAGCTTGGAGGGACTAGCGGGAGTTAGAGAGCAGTACTTC | - | TRBJ2-7 | TRBV5-1 | 16 | TRBD2
CASSQSYFRGRLRGYTF | TGCGCCAGCAGTCAATCGTACTTCAGGGGGCGTCTCCGTGGCTACACCTTC | once | TRBJ1-2 | TRBV23-1 | 17 | TRBD1
CASSETGTGTGELFF | TGTGCCAGCAGTGAGACCGGGACAGGTACCGGGGAGCTGTTTTTT | - | TRBJ2-2 | TRBV2 | 15 | TRBD1
CASAPLASGSFAYEQYF | TGTGCCAGCGCACCCCTGGCCAGCGGGAGTTTCGCCTACGAGCAGTACTTC | - | TRBJ2-7 | TRBV27 | 17 | TRBD2
CASSLWTSGSAGETQYF | TGCGCCAGCAGCTTGTGGACTAGCGGGAGTGCGGGAGAGACCCAGTACTTC | - | TRBJ2-5 | TRBV5-1 | 17 | TRBD2
CASSALRGPNQPQHF | TGTGCCAGCAGTGCCTTAAGGGGCCCGAATCAGCCCCAGCATTTT | - | TRBJ1-5 | TRBV2 | 15 | -
CASGQGDYEQYF | TGTGCCTCGGGTCAGGGGGACTACGAGCAGTACTTC | - | TRBJ2-7 | TRBV30 | 12 | TRBD1
CASSLVAGASYNEQFF | TGCGCCAGCAGCTTGGTTGCGGGAGCCTCCTACAATGAGCAGTTCTTC | - | TRBJ2-1 | TRBV5-1 | 16 | TRBD2
CASSPSGGLNSGNTIYF | TGTGCCAGCAGCCCCTCCGGTGGACTGAACTCTGGAAACACCATATATTTT | - | TRBJ1-3 | TRBV7-9 | 17 | -
CASRLNNGDTEAFF | TGTGCCAGCAGACTGAACAACGGGGACACTGAAGCTTTCTTT | - | TRBJ1-1 | TRBV6-6 | 14 | -
CASSSDPGTEAFF | TGTGCCAGCAGCTCGGATCCGGGCACTGAAGCTTTCTTT | few | TRBJ1-1 | TRBV11-2 | 13 | -
CASSGTSGSYEQYF | TGTGCCAGCAGTGGGACTAGCGGGAGCTACGAGCAGTACTTC | once | TRBJ2-7 | TRBV25-1 | 14 | TRBD2
CASGKIWGAGNTIYF | TGTGCCAGCGGTAAAATTTGGGGGGCTGGAAACACCATATATTTT | - | TRBJ1-3 | TRBV28 | 15 | -
CASYPGGRMGYGYTF | TGTGCCAGCTACCCGGGGGGGCGCATGGGATATGGCTACACCTTC | - | TRBJ1-2 | TRBV7-8 | 15 | -
CASSLLAGVTGELFF | TGTGCCAGCAGCTTACTGGCGGGAGTCACCGGGGAGCTGTTTTTT | - | TRBJ2-2 | TRBV7-3 | 15 | TRBD2
CAWSALNGDNEKLFF | TGTGCCTGGAGTGCCCTTAACGGAGACAATGAAAAACTGTTTTTT | - | TRBJ1-4 | TRBV30 | 15 | -
CASSRDQGPNEKLFF | TGTGCCAGCAGCAGGGATCAGGGTCCTAATGAAAAACTGTTTTTT | - | TRBJ1-4 | TRBV7-9 | 15 | -
CASSPRGVGTSGKPDTQYF | TGTGCCAGCAGCCCACGAGGAGTAGGGACTAGCGGGAAGCCAGATACGCAGTATTTT | - | TRBJ2-3 | TRBV7-9 | 19 | TRBD2
CASSPGLATDTQYF | TGCGCCAGCAGCCCGGGACTAGCCACAGATACGCAGTATTTT | - | TRBJ2-3 | TRBV4-3 | 14 | TRBD2
CASSSRGWGYTF | TGTGCCAGCAGTTCCAGGGGTTGGGGCTACACCTTC | - | TRBJ1-2 | TRBV28 | 12 | -
CASSLERDNEQFF | TGCGCCAGCAGCTTGGAGCGAGACAATGAGCAGTTCTTC | - | TRBJ2-1 | TRBV5-1 | 13 | -
CASSYSGLSFGNTIYF | TGTGCCAGCAGTTACTCGGGACTCTCCTTCGGAAACACCATATATTTT | - | TRBJ1-3 | TRBV28 | 16 | -